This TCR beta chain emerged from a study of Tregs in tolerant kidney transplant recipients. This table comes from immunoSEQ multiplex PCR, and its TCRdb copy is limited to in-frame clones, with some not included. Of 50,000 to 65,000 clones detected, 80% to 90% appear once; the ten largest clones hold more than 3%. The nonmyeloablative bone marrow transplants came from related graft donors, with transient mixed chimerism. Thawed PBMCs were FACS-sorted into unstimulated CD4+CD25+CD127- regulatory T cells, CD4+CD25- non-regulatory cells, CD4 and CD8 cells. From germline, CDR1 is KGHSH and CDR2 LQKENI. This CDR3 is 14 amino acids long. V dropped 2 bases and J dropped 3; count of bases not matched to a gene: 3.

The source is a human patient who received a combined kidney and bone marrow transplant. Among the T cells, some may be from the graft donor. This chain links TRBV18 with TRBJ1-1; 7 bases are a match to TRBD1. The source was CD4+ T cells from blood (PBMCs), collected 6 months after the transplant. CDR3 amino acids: CASSPLTGYTEAFF. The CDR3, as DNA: TGTGCCAGCTCACCATTGACAGGGTACACTGAAGCTTTCTTT. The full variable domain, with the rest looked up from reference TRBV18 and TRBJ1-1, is NAGVMQNPRHLVRRRGQEARLRCSPMKGHSHVYWYRQLPEEGLKFMVYLQKENIIDESGMPKERFSAEFPKEGPSILRIQQVVRGDSAAYFCASSPLTGYTEAFFGQGTRLTVV.